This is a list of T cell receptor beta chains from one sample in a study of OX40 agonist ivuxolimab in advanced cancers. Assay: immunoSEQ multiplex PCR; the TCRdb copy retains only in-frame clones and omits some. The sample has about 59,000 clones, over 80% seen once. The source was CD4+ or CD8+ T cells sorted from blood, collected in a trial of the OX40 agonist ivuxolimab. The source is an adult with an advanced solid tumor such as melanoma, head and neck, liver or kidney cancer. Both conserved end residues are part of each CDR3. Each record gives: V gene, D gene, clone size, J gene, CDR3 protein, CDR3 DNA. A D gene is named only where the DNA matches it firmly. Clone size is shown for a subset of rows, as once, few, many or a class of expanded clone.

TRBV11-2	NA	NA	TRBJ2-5	CASSLQDTSFETQYF	TGTGCCAGCAGCTTACAGGACACCTCTTTCGAGACCCAGTACTTC
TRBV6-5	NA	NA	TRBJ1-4	CASSYIRFKGKLFF	TGTGCCAGCAGTTATATACGGTTTAAGGGAAAACTGTTTTTT
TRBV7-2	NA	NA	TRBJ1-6	CASSSRGGANSPLHF	TGTGCCAGCAGCTCCCGGGGGGGCGCAAATTCACCCCTCCACTTT
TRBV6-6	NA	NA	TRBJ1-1	CASSYGGDTEAFF	TGTGCCAGCAGTTACGGGGGGGACACTGAAGCTTTCTTT
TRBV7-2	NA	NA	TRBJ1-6	CASSLFGDLTYSPLHF	TGTGCCAGCAGCTTGTTCGGGGATCTTACCTATTCACCCCTCCACTTT
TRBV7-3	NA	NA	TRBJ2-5	CASSLGLAGAQETQYF	TGTGCCAGCAGCTTAGGGCTAGCTGGGGCCCAAGAGACCCAGTACTTC
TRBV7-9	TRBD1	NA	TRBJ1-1	CASSLRVLRRGHMNTEAFF	TGTGCCAGCAGCTTACGGGTCCTCCGCAGGGGGCACATGAACACTGAAGCTTTCTTT
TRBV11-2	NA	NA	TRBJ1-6	CASSTRQSSYNSPLHF	TGTGCCAGCAGCACTCGACAGAGCTCCTATAATTCACCCCTCCACTTT
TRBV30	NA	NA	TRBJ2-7	CAWSVFGPTYEQYF	TGTGCCTGGAGTGTCTTCGGGCCCACCTACGAGCAGTACTTC
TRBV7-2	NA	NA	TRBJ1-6	CASSLASGSYNSPLHF	TGTGCCAGCAGCTTAGCCTCTGGCTCCTATAATTCACCCCTCCACTTT
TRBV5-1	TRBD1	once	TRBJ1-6	CASSLETGDASPLHF	TGCGCCAGCAGCTTGGAGACAGGGGACGCGTCACCCCTCCACTTT
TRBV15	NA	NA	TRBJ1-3	CATSRAPGEGNTIYF	TGTGCCACCAGCAGAGCTCCGGGAGAGGGAAACACCATATATTTT
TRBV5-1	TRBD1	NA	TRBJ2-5	CASSLTGGPQETQYF	TGCGCCAGCAGCTTGACAGGGGGACCCCAAGAGACCCAGTACTTC
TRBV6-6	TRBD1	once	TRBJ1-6	CASSATGGYNSPLHF	TGTGCCAGCAGTGCGACAGGGGGCTATAATTCACCCCTCCACTTT
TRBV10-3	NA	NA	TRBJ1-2	CAISDQSFGQRLYGYTF	TGTGCCATCAGTGACCAGTCGTTCGGACAGAGGCTCTATGGCTACACCTTC
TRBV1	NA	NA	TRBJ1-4	CTSSPYQRRGKLFF	TGCACCAGCAGCCCCTACCAAAGGAGAGGAAAACTGTTTTTT
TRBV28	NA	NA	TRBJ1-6	CASSRIPFSPLHF	TGTGCCAGCAGCCGTATCCCGTTCTCACCCCTCCACTTT
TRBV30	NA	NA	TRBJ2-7	CAWSVGDPQYF	TGTGCCTGGAGTGTAGGGGACCCGCAGTACTTC
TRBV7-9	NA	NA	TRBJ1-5	CASSSTPSLSVNQPQHF	TGTGCCAGCAGCTCCACCCCTAGCCTGTCAGTCAATCAGCCCCAGCATTTT
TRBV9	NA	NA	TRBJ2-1	CASSPKGGSRNEQFF	TGTGCCAGCAGCCCTAAAGGGGGGTCTCGGAATGAGCAGTTCTTC
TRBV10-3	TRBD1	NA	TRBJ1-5	CASTGQAGNQPQHF	TGTGCCTCAACGGGACAGGCGGGCAATCAGCCCCAGCATTTT
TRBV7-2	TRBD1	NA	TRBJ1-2	CASSFDGQGASYTF	TGTGCCAGCAGCTTCGACGGACAGGGGGCGAGCTACACCTTC
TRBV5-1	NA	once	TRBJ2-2	CASSLARLGTGELFF	TGCGCCAGCAGCTTGGCCCGGCTGGGAACCGGGGAGCTGTTTTTT
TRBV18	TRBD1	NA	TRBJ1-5	CASSPGQVGNQPQHF	TGTGCCAGCTCACCGGGACAGGTGGGCAATCAGCCCCAGCATTTT
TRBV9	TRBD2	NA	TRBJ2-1	CASSVHPSGDLGEQFF	TGTGCCAGCAGCGTACACCCTAGCGGTGATCTTGGTGAGCAGTTCTTC
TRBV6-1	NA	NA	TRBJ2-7	CASSRGQGTYEQYF	TGTGCCAGCAGCCGGGGGCAGGGAACCTACGAGCAGTACTTC
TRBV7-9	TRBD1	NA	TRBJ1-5	CASSGQGGQPQHF	TGTGCCAGCAGCGGACAGGGAGGGCAGCCCCAGCATTTT
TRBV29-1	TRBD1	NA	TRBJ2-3	CSVGGTGGGTDTQYF	TGCAGCGTTGGCGGGACAGGGGGCGGCACAGATACGCAGTATTTT
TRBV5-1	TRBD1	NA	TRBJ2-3	CASSWGQGGSDTQYF	TGCGCCAGCAGCTGGGGACAGGGTGGGTCAGATACGCAGTATTTT
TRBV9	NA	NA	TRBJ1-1	CASSVRRGPDTEAFF	TGTGCCAGCAGCGTAAGGAGAGGGCCAGACACTGAAGCTTTCTTT
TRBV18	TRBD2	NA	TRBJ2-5	CASSRGLADQETQYF	TGTGCCAGCTCACGAGGACTAGCGGACCAAGAGACCCAGTACTTC
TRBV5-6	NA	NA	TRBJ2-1	CASSLGSSYNEQFF	TGTGCCAGCAGCTTGGGCAGCTCCTACAATGAGCAGTTCTTC
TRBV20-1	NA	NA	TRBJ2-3	CSVVESDTQYF	TGCAGTGTCGTAGAGTCGGATACGCAGTATTTT
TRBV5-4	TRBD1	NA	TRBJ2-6	CASSFPGQVSSGANVLTF	TGTGCCAGCAGCTTCCCGGGACAGGTTTCCTCTGGGGCCAACGTCCTGACTTTC
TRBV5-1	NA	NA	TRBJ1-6	CASSLLLSQTGGVDSPLHF	TGCGCCAGCAGCTTGCTTTTGTCACAAACAGGTGGTGTCGATTCACCCCTCCACTTT
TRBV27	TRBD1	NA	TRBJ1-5	CASSLRQGNNQPQHF	TGTGCCAGCAGTTTGCGACAGGGGAACAATCAGCCCCAGCATTTT
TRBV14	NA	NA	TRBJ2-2	CASSSQGNTGELFF	TGTGCCAGCAGCTCACAGGGAAACACCGGGGAGCTGTTTTTT
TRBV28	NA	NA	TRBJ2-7	CASSFEGLRRFEQYF	TGTGCCAGCAGTTTTGAGGGCCTCCGTCGATTTGAGCAGTACTTC
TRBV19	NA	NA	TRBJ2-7	CASRRSVADAYEQYF	TGTGCCAGTAGAAGATCGGTTGCGGACGCCTACGAGCAGTACTTC
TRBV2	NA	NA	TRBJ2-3	CASSSGQAGRYTDTQYF	TGTGCCAGCAGTAGTGGTCAAGCCGGAAGGTACACAGATACGCAGTATTTT
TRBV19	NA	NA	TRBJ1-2	CASKGSQGPLNYGYTF	TGTGCCAGTAAAGGGAGCCAGGGGCCCCTCAACTATGGCTACACCTTC
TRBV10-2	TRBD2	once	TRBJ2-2	CASKGLAGTTNTGELFF	TGCGCCAGCAAGGGACTAGCGGGGACGACGAACACCGGGGAGCTGTTTTTT
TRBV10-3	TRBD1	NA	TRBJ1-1	CAISEFSGTGDIQAFF	TGTGCCATCAGTGAATTCTCCGGGACAGGAGATATTCAAGCTTTCTTT
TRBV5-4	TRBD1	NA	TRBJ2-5	CASSTGQGAGETQYF	TGTGCCAGCAGCACCGGGCAGGGGGCAGGAGAGACCCAGTACTTC
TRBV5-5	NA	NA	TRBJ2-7	CASSFNGVMQYF	TGTGCCAGCAGCTTTAACGGGGTTATGCAGTACTTC
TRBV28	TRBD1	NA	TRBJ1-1	CASSLSGTGRRAFF	TGTGCCAGCAGTTTATCCGGGACAGGGCGGCGAGCTTTCTTT
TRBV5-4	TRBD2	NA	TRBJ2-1	CASSLGRRLAGGDEQFF	TGTGCCAGCAGCTTGGGGCGTCGACTAGCGGGAGGGGATGAGCAGTTCTTC
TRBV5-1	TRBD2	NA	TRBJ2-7	CASSLIRGGYEQYF	TGCGCCAGCAGCTTGATTCGGGGGGGCTACGAGCAGTACTTC